Presented here are 15 T cell receptor beta chains from one specimen sequenced in a study of blood T cell repertoires in COVID-19. Sequencing used immunoSEQ multiplex PCR; TCRdb keeps in-frame clones, though not all of them. Counted here are 200,000 or so clones, about 79% occurring once; the ten biggest clones make up about 2.3%. Sequencing input: peripheral blood. These receptors all come from a man aged 40-49 years who had recovered from COVID-19.

The table lists this clone with a count of one. The rearrangement joins TRBV10-3 to TRBJ2-5; TRBD1 aligns across 11 bases. The CDR3 contains 13 residues. Losses at the gene ends were 6 bases for V and 4 bases for J; bases not matched to a gene: 1. CDR1 and CDR2 from the germline V gene are ENHRY and SYGVKD. The CDR3: CAISGTGGETQYF. In nucleotides, the CDR3 is TGTGCCATCAGCGGGACAGGGGGAGAGACCCAGTACTTC.

The J gene is TRBJ2-1, the V gene TRBV9, with 10 bases identical to TRBD2. In germline, CDR1 is SGDLS, CDR2 YYNGEE. V trimming: 3 bases; J trimming: 9 bases; junction bases outside the gene matches: 9. This CDR3 has 15 amino acids. The CDR3 DNA reads as TGTGCCAGCAGCGACTCGGGACTAGCGTCGGGTGAGCAGTTCTTC. Translation: CASSDSGLASGEQFF.

This chain connects TRBV5-1 to TRBJ1-2, with D maybe TRBD1 (6 bases). The germline V gene encodes CDR1 SGHRS and CDR2 YFSETQ. This CDR3 contains 16 residues. V was cut by 4 bases and J by 2 bases, with 18 bases left in between. The CDR3 nucleotides are TGCGCCAGCAGCCTGACCCCAGGGGTTACCAACTATGGCTACACCTTC. It codes for CASSLTPGVTNYGYTF.

This chain uses TRBV28 with TRBJ1-5; TRBD1 agrees at 9 bases. Germline V gene data show CDR1 as MDHEN and CDR2 as SYDVKM. This CDR3 has 14 residues. V dropped 5 bases and J dropped 4; count of bases not matched to a gene: 3. The CDR3 loop is CASSPGTGNQPQHF. CDR3 nucleotide sequence: TGTGCCAGCAGTCCAGGGACAGGGAATCAGCCCCAGCATTTT.

The V gene is TRBV18, the J gene TRBJ1-1, with a possible D match to TRBD1 (6 bases). The V gene lost 6 bases and the J gene lost 8 bases, with 13 bases spanning the gap. CDR1 KGHSH and CDR2 LQKENI come from the germline V gene. The CDR3 totals 12 residues. The CDR3 DNA reads TGTGCCAGCTCCGCGGGGGGCAGGGAAGCTTTCTTT. This codes for CASSAGGREAFF.

V gene TRBV6-5 combines with J gene TRBJ1-5; D unclear. V shed 0 bases and J shed 7 bases, with 4 bases lying between them. CDR3 length equals 12 residues. Looked up from germline, CDR1 is MNHEY and CDR2 is SVGAGI. The CDR3 DNA follows: TGTGCCAGCAGTTACTCGAGCCAGCCCCAGCATTTT. It yields the protein CASSYSSQPQHF.

The chain is built from TRBV10-2 and TRBJ2-5; TRBD2 matches 9 bases. V was clipped by 7 bases and J by 1 base; unmatched bases: 4. The CDR3 has 14 residues. CDR1 is WSHSY, CDR2 SAAADI, per germline. The DNA for the CDR3 is TGCGCCAGCAAAGCGGGGGGCCCCCAAGAGACCCAGTACTTC. Protein: CASKAGGPQETQYF.

The chain carries TRBV18 and TRBJ2-7; 7 nucleotides line up with TRBD1. CDR1 and CDR2 (germline): KGHSH, LQKENI. With 3 bases clipped from V and 0 bases from J, the junction kept 5 bases outside the gene matches. The CDR3 runs to 15 residues. The CDR3 DNA sequence: TGTGCCAGCTCACCCACTGCAGGGGGCTCCTACGAGCAGTACTTC. Amino acid sequence: CASSPTAGGSYEQYF.

The chain carries TRBV19 and TRBJ2-3; 12 nucleotides agree with TRBD1. The length of the CDR3 is 16 residues. V trimming: 5 bases; J trimming: 4 bases; junction bases outside the gene matches: 7. In germline, CDR1 is LNHDA, CDR2 SQIVND (reference sequence). This chain's CDR3 is CASSSRDRGPPDTQYF. Here the CDR3 DNA reads TGTGCCAGTAGTTCCCGGGACAGGGGGCCTCCAGATACGCAGTATTTT.

J is TRBJ2-1 and V is TRBV7-6; TRBD2 matches 9 bases. The CDR3 runs 15 residues. The trim removed 1 base at V and 4 bases at J, leaving 2 bases unmatched. Germline loops: CDR1 SGHVS, CDR2 FNYEAQ. Here the CDR3 reads CASSLETSGYNEQFF. CDR3 DNA sequence: TGTGCCAGCAGCTTAGAGACTAGCGGATACAATGAGCAGTTCTTC. Variable domain in full (rest from reference TRBV7-6 and TRBJ2-1): GAGVSQSPRYKVTKRGQDVALRCDPISGHVSLYWYRQALGQGPEFLTYFNYEAQQDKSGLPNDRFSAERPEGSISTLTIQRTEQRDSAMYRCASSLETSGYNEQFFGPGTRLTVL.

This chain links TRBV5-1 with TRBJ2-7, with 10 positions matching TRBD1. There are 15 residues in the CDR3. With V trimmed by 4 bases and J by 9 bases, 13 bases remained unmatched. Germline V gene data show CDR1 as SGHRS and CDR2 as YFSETQ. DNA for the CDR3: TGCGCCAGCAGCATGGGACAGGGGCCCTACGTCGGGCAGTACTTC. Protein sequence: CASSMGQGPYVGQYF.

The chain has TRBV6-6 and TRBJ2-6; 7 bases are a match to TRBD1. Germline V CDR1 and CDR2: MNHNY, SVGAGI (reference sequence). The CDR3 consists of 18 residues. V was clipped by 5 bases and J by 0 bases; unmatched bases: 10. CDR3 nucleotides: TGTGCCAGCAGTCCGACAGGGCCACTTACCTCTGGGGCCAACGTCCTGACTTTC. Translated: CASSPTGPLTSGANVLTF.

With regard to this clone: The germline gene is not matched at one end of the junction; a read error may be the cause. The chain is built from TRBV10-3 and TRBJ2-7; tentatively, D is TRBD1 (6 bases). The V gene's germline CDR1 is ENHRY and CDR2 SYGVKD. The CDR3 has 9 residues. CDR3 amino acids: CATLFTGNF. The DNA for the CDR3 is TGTGCCACCTTATTTACAGGGAACTTC.

The chain recombines TRBV9 with TRBJ2-1; a possible D gene is TRBD1 (6 bases). Trimming cost V 0 bases and J 7 bases, with 14 bases left between them. CDR1 and CDR2 (germline): SGDLS, YYNGEE. The CDR3 is 15 amino acids. The CDR3 nucleotides read TGTGCCAGCAGCGTAGCGGGAACAGGGTCGAATGAGCAGTTCTTC. This codes for CASSVAGTGSNEQFF.

This chain links TRBV18 with TRBJ1-2; 10 nucleotides match TRBD1. Germline V gives CDR1 KGHSH, CDR2 LQKENI. Unmatched junction bases numbered 6, after V lost 5 bases and J lost 6 bases. The CDR3 extends over 14 amino acids. CDR3 amino acids: CASSRQGAADGYTF. In DNA form, the CDR3 reads TGTGCCAGCTCAAGACAGGGGGCTGCGGATGGCTACACCTTC.